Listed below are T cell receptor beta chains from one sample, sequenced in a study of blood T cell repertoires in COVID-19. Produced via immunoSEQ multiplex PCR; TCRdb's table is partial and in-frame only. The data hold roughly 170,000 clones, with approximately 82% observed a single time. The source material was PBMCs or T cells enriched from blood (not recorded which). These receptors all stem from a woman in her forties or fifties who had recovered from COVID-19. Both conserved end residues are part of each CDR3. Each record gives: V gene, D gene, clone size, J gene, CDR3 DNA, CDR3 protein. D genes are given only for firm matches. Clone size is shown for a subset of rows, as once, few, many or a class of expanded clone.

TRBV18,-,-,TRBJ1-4,TGTGCCAGCTCACCACCGACAGGTAGAAATGAAAAACTGTTTTTT,CASSPPTGRNEKLFF
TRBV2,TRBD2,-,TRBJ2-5,TGTGCCAGCAGTGGTAGAACTAGCGGGAGCCAAGAGACCCAGTACTTC,CASSGRTSGSQETQYF
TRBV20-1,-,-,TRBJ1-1,TGCAGTGCTGTTCTTAACACTGAAGCTTTCTTT,CSAVLNTEAFF
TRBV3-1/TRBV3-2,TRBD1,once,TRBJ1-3,TGTGCCAGCAGCCACAGGACAGGGCTTTCTGGAAACACCATATATTTT,CASSHRTGLSGNTIYF
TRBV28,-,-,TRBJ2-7,TGTGCCAGCAACGGGAACAGTCCCATACGAACCTACGAGCAGTACTTC,CASNGNSPIRTYEQYF
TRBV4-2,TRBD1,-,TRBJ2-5,TGTGCCAGCAGCCCCCGGACAGGGGATCAAGAGACCCAGTACTTC,CASSPRTGDQETQYF
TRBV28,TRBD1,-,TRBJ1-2,TGTGCCAGCAGGAACGGACAGGGGAGCTATGGCTACACCTTC,CASRNGQGSYGYTF
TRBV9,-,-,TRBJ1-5,TGTGCCAGCAGCGTAGATGAGGGGCCCCAGCATTTT,CASSVDEGPQHF
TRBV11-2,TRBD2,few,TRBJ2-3,TGTGCCAGCAGCTTAGTCTGGTCCAGCGGGGCGGAGCGCACAGATACGCAGTATTTT,CASSLVWSSGAERTDTQYF
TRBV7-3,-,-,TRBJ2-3,TGTGCCAGCAGCCCACAGCCGGGCACAGATACGCAGTATTTT,CASSPQPGTDTQYF
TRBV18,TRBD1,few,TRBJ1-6,TGTGCCAGCTCACCAGGGACAGCCGATAATTCACCCCTCCACTTT,CASSPGTADNSPLHF
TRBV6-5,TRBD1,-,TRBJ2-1,TGTGCCAGCAGTTACCTCGGACAGGTCAATGAGCAGTTCTTC,CASSYLGQVNEQFF
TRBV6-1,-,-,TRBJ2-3,TGTGCCAGCAGTGACCCTAGCTGGGCGGGAAAGAGCACAGATACGCAGTATTTT,CASSDPSWAGKSTDTQYF
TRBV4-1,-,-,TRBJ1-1,TGCGCCAGCAGCCAAGCCGGCGGGAACACTGAAGCTTTCTTT,CASSQAGGNTEAFF
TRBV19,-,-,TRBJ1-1,TGTGCCAGTAATTCACCGGGACAACGTATGAACACTGAAGCTTTCTTT,CASNSPGQRMNTEAFF
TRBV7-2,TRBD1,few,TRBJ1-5,TGTGCCAGCAGCCTCAATGGACAGGGGGCGGATCAGCCCCAGCATTTT,CASSLNGQGADQPQHF
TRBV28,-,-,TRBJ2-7,TGTGCCAGCAGTTTCTTGACAGGCTCCTACGAGCAGTACTTC,CASSFLTGSYEQYF
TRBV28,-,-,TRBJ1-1,TGTGCCAGCAGTGGAACAGGGTACATCACTGAAGCTTTCTTT,CASSGTGYITEAFF
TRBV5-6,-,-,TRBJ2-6,TGTGCCAGCAGCTTACTAGCCATCAGCTCTGGGGCCAACGTCCTGACTTTC,CASSLLAISSGANVLTF
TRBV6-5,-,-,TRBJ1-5,TGTGCCAGCAGATTTAATAGCAATCAGCCCCAGCATTTT,CASRFNSNQPQHF
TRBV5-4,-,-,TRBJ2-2,TGTGCCAGCAGCTTCGGGGGCGGGAGCGGGGAGCTGTTTTTT,CASSFGGGSGELFF
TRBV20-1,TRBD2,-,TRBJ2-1,TGCAGTGCTAGTACTAGCGGGAGGGCCTCATCCAATGAGCAGTTCTTC,CSASTSGRASSNEQFF
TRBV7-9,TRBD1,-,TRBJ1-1,TGTGCCAGCAGCCCGCGCCGGGGACAGCTAGAGGATGAAGCTTTCTTT,CASSPRRGQLEDEAFF
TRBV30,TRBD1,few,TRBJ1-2,TGTGCCTGGACCCCAGGCCACTATGGACAGGGGAGAACTTTC,CAWTPGHYGQGRTF
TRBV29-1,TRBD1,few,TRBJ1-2,TGCAGCGTTGATTCGGCAGGGGGCGCCGCTTTTTCTGGCTACACCTTC,CSVDSAGGAAFSGYTF
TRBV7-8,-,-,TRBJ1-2,TGTGCCAGCAGCCGATCCCCCTTCGGGGGGGGGCCTAACTATGGCTACACCTTC,CASSRSPFGGGPNYGYTF
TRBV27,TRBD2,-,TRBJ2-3,TGTGCCAGCCAGACCGGGACTAGCGGCACAGATACGCAGTATTTT,CASQTGTSGTDTQYF
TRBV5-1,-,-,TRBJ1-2,TGCGCCAGCAGTCCGGTGGGCGGCTACACCTTC,CASSPVGGYTF
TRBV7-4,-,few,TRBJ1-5,TGTGCCAGCAGCTTAGCTCCGCCGCAGTGGCCCCAGCATTTT,CASSLAPPQWPQHF